Presented here are 29 T cell receptor beta chains from one specimen sequenced in a study of blood T cell repertoires in COVID-19. The table came from immunoSEQ multiplex PCR; TCRdb's copy has only in-frame clones and leaves some out. The data show 200,000 to 250,000 clones, around 87% seen once. What was sequenced was PBMCs or T cells enriched from blood (not recorded which). The origin of the receptors is a man aged 25 to 40 who had been exposed to COVID-19.

CDR3 nucleotides: TGTGCCAGCACGCAGTTGAACACTGAAGCTTTCTTT. Its translation: CASTQLNTEAFF. The chain links TRBV2 to TRBJ1-1; D call uncertain. This CDR3 contains 12 residues. Germline CDR1 reads SNHLY; CDR2 reads FYNNEI. V shed 7 bases and J shed 0 bases, with 6 bases lying between them. Variable domain in full (rest from reference TRBV2 and TRBJ1-1): EPEVTQTPSHQVTQMGQEVILRCVPISNHLYFYWYRQILGQKVEFLVSFYNNEISEKSEIFDDQFSVERPDGSNFTLKIRSTKLEDSAMYFCASTQLNTEAFFGQGTRLTVV.

This chain links TRBV6-5 with TRBJ2-2; D is perhaps TRBD1 (6 bases). CDR1 MNHEY and CDR2 SVGAGI come from the germline V gene. The CDR3 runs to 12 residues. Trimming removed 6 bases from V and 6 bases from J, with 8 bases in between. In nucleotides, the CDR3 is TGTGCCAGCAGGAGGACAGCCGGGGAGCTGTTTTTT. Translating gives CASRRTAGELFF.

The chain uses TRBV5-1 and TRBJ2-3, with D perhaps matching TRBD1 (6 bases). The CDR3 is 14 amino acids. Germline V gene sequence: CDR1 SGHRS, CDR2 YFSETQ. Deletions cut 3 bases from V and 5 bases from J, with 13 bases between. Here the CDR3 reads CASSSTGFGDTQYF. The DNA of the CDR3 is TGCGCCAGCAGCTCCACAGGGTTTGGAGATACGCAGTATTTT.

The CDR3 spells CASSPTSGGSNQPQHF. Here the CDR3 DNA reads TGTGCCAGCTCACCAACCTCCGGAGGAAGCAATCAGCCCCAGCATTTT. The chain recombines TRBV18 with TRBJ1-5; D gene unclear. Germline-derived CDR1 and CDR2 are KGHSH and LQKENI. This CDR3 contains 16 residues. V was cut by 2 bases and J by 1 base, with 12 bases left in between.

This chain uses TRBV12-3 or TRBV12-4 with TRBJ1-4; D possibly corresponds to TRBD1 (5 bases). This CDR3 is 13 amino acids long. V was clipped by 3 bases and J by 5 bases, with 7 bases between them. The CDR3, as DNA: TGTGCCAGCAGTTTTGGGGCGAATGAAAAACTGTTTTTT. Its translation is CASSFGANEKLFF.

The chain carries TRBV9 and TRBJ1-1, with TRBD1 as a possible D gene (5 bases). In germline, CDR1 is SGDLS, CDR2 YYNGEE. This CDR3 contains 16 residues. Trimming shortened V by 2 bases and J by 0 bases, and 14 bases separated the two germline ends. In DNA, the CDR3 is TGTGCCAGCAGCGTTATCGGACAAACAATGAACACTGAAGCTTTCTTT. It specifies CASSVIGQTMNTEAFF.

This chain uses TRBV2 with TRBJ2-5; tentatively, D is TRBD1 (5 bases). This CDR3 has 15 residues. Germline CDR1 reads SNHLY; CDR2 reads FYNNEI. Trimming stripped 2 bases from V and 5 bases from J, with 15 bases between. The DNA for the CDR3 is TGTGCCAGCAGTGAAACGGGTCTAGGGGCGGAGACCCAGTACTTC. This translates into CASSETGLGAETQYF.

This chain links TRBV7-3 with TRBJ1-6, with 7 bases lining up with TRBD1. Trimming at V came to 5 bases and at J to 7 bases, leaving 2 bases not matched to a gene. This CDR3 region has 13 residues. Germline values: CDR1 SGHTA, CDR2 FQGTGA. The CDR3 DNA sequence: TGTGCCAGCAGCGTGACAGGGAATTCACCCCTCCACTTT. Translated, it gives CASSVTGNSPLHF.

The rearrangement uses TRBV5-1 and TRBJ2-3, with TRBD2 matching 7 bases. Per germline, CDR1 SGHRS and CDR2 YFSETQ. The CDR3 extends over 15 amino acids. Losses at the gene ends were 0 bases for V and 4 bases for J; bases not matched to a gene: 5. CDR3 residues: CASSLVGRGSDTQYF. The CDR3 nucleotides are TGCGCCAGCAGCTTGGTCGGGCGGGGGTCAGATACGCAGTATTTT.

J is TRBJ2-3 and V is TRBV2; D unresolved. Deletions cut 2 bases from V and 4 bases from J, with 4 bases between. The germline gives CDR1 SNHLY, CDR2 FYNNEI. The CDR3 covers 12 residues. The CDR3 here is CASSEQSDTQYF. For the CDR3, the DNA is TGTGCCAGCAGTGAACAGTCAGATACGCAGTATTTT.

The J gene is TRBJ1-5, the V gene TRBV6-1; D perhaps matches TRBD1 (5 bases). Germline V gene sequence: CDR1 MNHNS, CDR2 SASEGT. With 1 base removed from V and 6 bases from J, the gap between germline ends came to 13 bases. The CDR3 length is 15 residues. CDR3 coding DNA: TGTGCCAGCAGTGAAGAGTGGGGACTCGGTCAGCCCCAGCATTTT. Residues: CASSEEWGLGQPQHF.

This chain joins TRBV30 and TRBJ1-2; D unresolved. The CDR3 spans 14 residues. The ends were cut back, 2 bases at V and 7 bases at J, with 17 bases in the middle. CDR1 is GTSNPN and CDR2 is SVGIG in the germline V gene (reference sequence). Written as DNA, the CDR3 is TGTGCCTGGAGTAGACGGGTCCCGCCTCGTGGCTACACCTTC. This sequence encodes CAWSRRVPPRGYTF. The full variable domain, completed using reference TRBV30 and TRBJ1-2, is SQTIHQWPATLVQPVGSPLSLECTVEGTSNPNLYWYRQAAGRGLQLLFYSVGIGQISSEVPQNLSASRPQDRQFILSSKKLLLSDSGFYLCAWSRRVPPRGYTFGSGTRLTVV.

The chain has TRBV5-1 and TRBJ2-5, with 9 bases identical to TRBD1. CDR3 length: 11 amino acids. The J segment lost 5 bases and the V segment lost 7 bases, leaving 0 bases of the junction unmatched. Germline V gene sequence: CDR1 SGHRS, CDR2 YFSETQ. CDR3 in DNA: TGCGCCAGCGGGACAGGGGAGACCCAGTACTTC. Amino acids: CASGTGETQYF.

V and J are TRBV25-1 and TRBJ2-7; TRBD1 matches 7 bases. CDR3 length equals 14 residues. CDR1 and CDR2 from the germline V gene are MGHDK and SYGVNS. The ends lost 1 base at V and 6 bases at J; junction bases unmatched: 6. In DNA form, the CDR3 reads TGTGCCAGCAGTGAATTCGCCCGGGACAGCGAGCAGTACTTC. As protein: CASSEFARDSEQYF.

The rearrangement joins TRBV7-2 to TRBJ2-3; possible D gene TRBD2, 6 bases. This CDR3 is built from 16 residues. Germline values: CDR1 SGHTA, CDR2 FQGNSA. V was trimmed by 5 bases and J by 2 bases, leaving 17 bases between them. DNA for the CDR3: TGTGCCAGCAGCATGGACCCTAGCGTGGCCACAGATACGCAGTATTTT. As protein: CASSMDPSVATDTQYF.

J is TRBJ1-3 and V is TRBV29-1, with D uncertain. Germline CDR1 is SQVTM and CDR2 is ANQGSEA. The ends were cut back, 4 bases at V and 0 bases at J, with 10 bases in the middle. This CDR3 contains 14 residues. CDR3 nucleotides: TGCAGCGTTGTATCCAGATACTCTGGAAACACCATATATTTT. This sequence encodes CSVVSRYSGNTIYF.

In DNA, the CDR3 is TGCGCCAGCAGCCAAGATGGGCTCAATGAGCAGTTCTTC. Protein: CASSQDGLNEQFF. The chain carries TRBV4-3 and TRBJ2-1; no firm D call. The germline CDR1 and CDR2 sequences are LGHNA and YSLEER. The CDR3 is 13 amino acids. Between the trimmed V and J ends, which lost 0 bases and 6 bases, there was a span of 6 bases.

In DNA, the CDR3 is TGTGCCAGTAGTATAGATCGTGCGGGGAATTCACCCCTCCACTTT. This encodes CASSIDRAGNSPLHF. V is TRBV19 and J is TRBJ1-6; no reliable D call. The CDR3 length is 15 residues. Trimming cost V 0 bases and J 7 bases, with 10 bases left between them. Germline CDR1 LNHDA, CDR2 SQIVND (reference sequence).

The sample holds a few counts of this clone. DNA of the CDR3: TGTGCTAGTGGACCCGGTCAGGGCGATAATGAAAAACTGTTTTTT. It codes for CASGPGQGDNEKLFF. V usage is TRBV12-5 and J usage is TRBJ1-4, with D possibly matching TRBD1 (5 bases). CDR3 length: 15 amino acids. Germline-derived CDR1 and CDR2 are LGHNT and FRNRAP. Trimming took off 6 bases at V and 4 bases at J, with 15 bases between the two ends.

J is TRBJ1-5 and V is TRBV27; 11 nucleotides agree with TRBD1. The CDR3 loop spans 14 amino acids. Germline V gene lookup returns CDR1 MNHEY and CDR2 SMNVEV (reference sequence). Trimming cost V 6 bases and J 5 bases; bases outside gene matches: 3. CDR3 DNA: TGTGCCAGCAGGGGGGACAGGGGGGATCAGCCCCAGCATTTT. This sequence encodes CASRGDRGDQPQHF.

V is TRBV4-1 and J is TRBJ2-3; 11 positions match TRBD2. With V trimmed by 2 bases and J by 3 bases, 7 bases remained unmatched. In germline, CDR1 is MGHRA, CDR2 YSYEKL. This CDR3 contains 17 residues. CDR3 DNA sequence: TGCGCCAGCAGCCAATCTAGCGGGGGGCGGGGGACAGATACGCAGTATTTT. Translating it yields CASSQSSGGRGTDTQYF.

Comment on this clone: This CDR3 is also generated by other DNA sequences in the sample. The V and J genes are TRBV3-1 (or the pseudogene TRBV3-2) and TRBJ1-5; D is undetermined. Trimming stripped 0 bases from V and 7 bases from J, with 7 bases between. CDR1 and CDR2 from the germline V gene are LGHDT and YNNKEL (reference sequence). The CDR3 loop spans 13 amino acids. The CDR3 protein is CASSQDQSQPQHF. The CDR3 DNA is TGTGCCAGCAGCCAAGATCAATCCCAGCCCCAGCATTTT.

The V gene is TRBV20-1, the J gene TRBJ2-5; D is unresolved. From germline, CDR1 is DFQATT and CDR2 SNEGSKA (reference sequence). The CDR3 runs to 13 residues. V was cut by 3 bases and J by 1 base, with 9 bases left in between. CDR3 amino acids: CSASNQIQETQYF. The CDR3 bases are TGCAGTGCTAGTAACCAGATCCAAGAGACCCAGTACTTC.

The chain combines TRBV11-2 with TRBJ1-2; no reliable D call. Germline V gene data show CDR1 as SGHAT and CDR2 as FQNNGV. Trimming took off 5 bases at V and 4 bases at J, with 17 bases between the two ends. The CDR3 consists of 15 residues. This CDR3 is CASSQREERSYGYTF. CDR3 nucleotides: TGTGCCAGCAGCCAGAGAGAGGAGAGGTCCTATGGCTACACCTTC. The full variable domain, completed using reference TRBV11-2 and TRBJ1-2, is EAGVAQSPRYKIIEKRQSVAFWCNPISGHATLYWYQQILGQGPKLLIQFQNNGVVDDSQLPKDRFSAERLKGVDSTLKIQPAKLEDSAVYLCASSQREERSYGYTFGSGTRLTVV.

The chain joins TRBV6-1 to TRBJ1-3; D is unresolved. Germline V CDR1 and CDR2: MNHNS, SASEGT. The germline V and J ends were trimmed by 0 bases and 7 bases, with 22 bases remaining between them. The CDR3 loop spans 18 amino acids. The CDR3 is CASSEAGGRQILRNTIYF. The CDR3, as DNA: TGTGCCAGCAGTGAAGCGGGAGGACGGCAAATTTTAAGGAACACCATATATTTT.

This sequence joins TRBV3-1 (or the pseudogene TRBV3-2) and TRBJ2-5; possibly TRBD2 for D (6 bases). The CDR3 has 17 residues. V lost 6 bases and J lost 4, with 24 bases in between. Germline CDR1 reads LGHDT; CDR2 reads YNNKEL (reference sequence). CDR3 bases: TGTGCCAGCAGTCTCAAGAGGGGAGGACTGGGCGGAGAGACCCAGTACTTC. It encodes CASSLKRGGLGGETQYF.

The CDR3 sequence is CASSLAGGTGPSYGYTF. The CDR3, as DNA: TGTGCCAGCAGCTTAGCCGGGGGGACAGGGCCTTCCTATGGCTACACCTTC. V is TRBV7-9 and J is TRBJ1-2; 9 bases fit TRBD1. CDR1 and CDR2 from the germline V gene are SEHNR and FQNEAQ (reference sequence). The J segment lost 4 bases and the V segment lost 0 bases, leaving 9 bases of the junction unmatched. The CDR3 consists of 17 residues. Full variable domain (outside the CDR3, taken from reference TRBV7-9 and TRBJ1-2): DTGVSQNPRHKITKRGQNVTFRCDPISEHNRLYWYRQTLGQGPEFLTYFQNEAQLEKSRLLSDRFSAERPKGSFSTLEIQRTEQGDSAMYLCASSLAGGTGPSYGYTFGSGTRLTVV.

The chain links TRBV6-2 or TRBV6-3 to TRBJ2-1; D gene ambiguous. CDR1 and CDR2 from the germline V gene are MNHEY and SVGEGT. The CDR3 is 13 amino acids. Trimming took 5 bases from V and 0 from J, leaving 5 bases between them. CDR3 DNA sequence: TGTGCCAGCAGTACGAGCTCCTACAATGAGCAGTTCTTC. It is translated as CASSTSSYNEQFF.

The rearrangement links TRBV5-1 to TRBJ2-2; perhaps TRBD1 as D (5 bases). CDR1 is SGHRS and CDR2 is YFSETQ in the germline V gene. Trimming took off 1 base at V and 2 bases at J, with 15 bases between the two ends. This CDR3 spans 17 amino acids. The CDR3 loop reads CASSLPGRRSNTGELFF. For the CDR3, the DNA is TGCGCCAGCAGCTTGCCAGGGCGAAGAAGTAACACCGGGGAGCTGTTTTTT. Combining the CDR3 with reference TRBV5-1 and TRBJ2-2 gives the whole variable domain KAGVTQTPRYLIKTRGQQVTLSCSPISGHRSVSWYQQTPGQGLQFLFEYFSETQRNKGNFPGRFSGRQFSNSRSEMNVSTLELGDSALYLCASSLPGRRSNTGELFFGEGSRLTVL.